A selection of T cell receptor beta chains follows, all from one sample in a study of glioma-infiltrating T cells. TCRdb re-analysed the multiplex PCR reads in MiXCR, keeping a single row per CDR3 protein. This table holds 10,000 to 15,000 distinct CDR3 sequences, about a quarter found once. Sequencing used glioma tissue, nonneoplastic brain tissue, or PBMCs (not recorded which). The receptors derive from a human donor with low-grade glioma or glioblastoma, undergoing nonglioma brain surgery, or in good health (not recorded which). CDR3s include the opening cysteine and the closing phenylalanine or tryptophan. The D gene is left open where the match is weak. A clone size is listed for some rows: how often the clone was seen (once, few, many), or a class if it is expanded.

V gene	J gene	clone size	D gene	CDR3 protein	CDR3 DNA
TRBV6-6	TRBJ2-2	many	-	CASSYQSGNTGELFF	TGTGCCAGCAGTTACCAGAGCGGGAACACCGGGGAGCTGTTTTTT
TRBV10-3	TRBJ2-6	-	-	CAISDGRSGANVLTF	TGTGCCATCAGTGACGGGAGATCTGGGGCCAACGTCCTGACTTTC
TRBV20-1	TRBJ2-5	many	TRBD2	CSAREWTGGTQYF	TGCAGTGCTAGAGAATGGACGGGAGGGACCCAGTACTTC
TRBV28	TRBJ2-3	-	-	CASSFPATDTQYF	TGTGCCAGCAGTTTTCCGGCCACAGATACGCAGTATTTT
TRBV2	TRBJ2-5	-	-	CASSGQEQETQYF	TGTGCCAGCAGTGGACAGGAGCAAGAGACCCAGTACTTC
TRBV10-3	TRBJ1-1	-	-	CAISPLVGRKNTEAFF	TGTGCCATCAGCCCACTCGTCGGCAGAAAGAACACTGAAGCTTTCTTT
TRBV19	TRBJ1-1	few	TRBD1	CASSITGDAEAFF	TGTGCCAGTAGTATTACAGGGGATGCTGAAGCTTTCTTT
TRBV6-6	TRBJ2-3	medium-sized	-	CASSYRTSGTQYF	TGTGCCAGCAGTTACCGGACCTCGGGTACGCAGTATTTT
TRBV4-1	TRBJ2-7	few	TRBD1	CASSSQTGESYEQYF	TGCGCCAGCAGCTCCCAAACAGGGGAATCCTACGAGCAGTACTTC
TRBV7-9	TRBJ2-7	many	TRBD2	CASSSPRAGGTTYEQYF	TGTGCCAGCAGCTCTCCAAGGGCGGGAGGCACTACCTACGAGCAGTACTTC
TRBV12-3/TRBV12-4	TRBJ1-1	-	-	CASSFGLTTEAFF	TGTGCCAGCAGTTTCGGACTGACCACTGAAGCTTTCTTT
TRBV4-2	TRBJ2-3	-	-	CASSPAGRTDTQYF	TGTGCCAGCAGCCCCGCCGGACGCACAGATACGCAGTATTTT
TRBV7-9	TRBJ2-2	few	-	CASSPGSNTGELFF	TGTGCCAGCAGCCCTGGGTCGAACACCGGGGAGCTGTTTTTT
TRBV14	TRBJ1-5	-	-	CASSPSPGNQPQHF	TGTGCCAGCAGCCCCTCCCCGGGCAATCAGCCCCAGCATTTT
TRBV5-1	TRBJ2-1	-	-	CASRVTDYNGQFF	TGCGCCAGCAGAGTGACGGACTACAATGGGCAGTTCTTC
TRBV28	TRBJ2-1	many	-	CASMTGYNEQFF	TGTGCCAGCATGACAGGCTACAATGAGCAGTTCTTC
TRBV29-1	TRBJ2-3	-	-	CSVAAPGSTDTQYF	TGCAGCGTAGCAGCCCCAGGTAGCACAGATACGCAGTATTTT
TRBV6-1	TRBJ1-5	many	-	CASKATRGNQPQHF	TGTGCCAGCAAAGCCACGAGGGGCAATCAGCCCCAGCATTTT
TRBV19	TRBJ1-1	many	-	CASRPDLNTEAFF	TGTGCCAGTAGACCCGATCTGAACACTGAAGCTTTCTTT
TRBV3-1	TRBJ1-6	-	-	CASSHQGGETNSPLHF	TGTGCCAGCAGCCACCAGGGAGGAGAGACTAATTCACCCCTCCACTTT
TRBV14	TRBJ2-4	-	-	CASSQVGGHLKNIQYF	TGTGCCAGCAGCCAAGTTGGGGGACACCTCAAAAACATTCAGTACTTC
TRBV7-2	TRBJ1-5	many	-	CASSFRGGQGQPQHF	TGTGCCAGCAGCTTCCGTGGGGGCCAGGGACAGCCCCAGCATTTT